This T cell receptor beta chain is drawn from a study of T cell responses to AZD1222 COVID-19 vaccine. Looking at the study overall: Pooled samples include second doses given at about 4 or 12 weeks.

Points on this clone: Its antigen is not known.

CDR3 length equals 14 residues. Germline-derived CDR1 and CDR2 are SGHDT and YYEEEE. The germline V and J ends were trimmed by 4 bases and 7 bases, with 15 bases remaining between them. Notes on the study in general: The breadth and depth of Spike-specific TCRs increased once two AZD1222 doses had been given.

Data came from immunoSEQ multiplex PCR; TCRdb stores just in-frame clones and leaves some out. The sample has 100,000 or so clones; more than 70% are singletons. The material was peripheral blood, obtained on day 0 of AZD1222 vaccination. The sequence was collected from an adult in good health. The chain joins TRBV5-6 to TRBJ2-4; D is unclear. This chain's CDR3 is CASSPPGSFNIQYF. Here the CDR3 DNA reads TGTGCCAGCAGCCCTCCCGGGTCCTTTAACATTCAGTACTTC. Complete variable domain (other parts from reference TRBV5-6 and TRBJ2-4): DAGVTQSPTHLIKTRGQQVTLRCSPKSGHDTVSWYQQALGQGPQFIFQYYEEEERQRGNFPDRFSGHQFPNYSSELNVNALLLGDSALYLCASSPPGSFNIQYFGAGTRLSVL.